This TCR beta chain was identified in a study of type 1 regulatory T cells. The CDR3 spans 15 residues. The J segment lost 0 bases and the V segment lost 7 bases, leaving 5 bases of the junction unmatched. In germline, CDR1 is MGHDK, CDR2 SYGVNS. This clonotype was seen repeatedly, ten times or more. Its antigen is currently unknown. TCRdb reprocessed the reads via MiXCR and lists one record per CDR3 protein. The sample shows approximately 45,000 distinct CDR3 sequences, more than 10% of them seen only once. The source is a human donor in good health. Sequencing was performed on cultured non-Tr1 T cells, either the whole culture or a sorted T cell fraction (not recorded which). The J gene is TRBJ2-3, the V gene TRBV25-1; 9 nucleotides match TRBD1. In DNA form, the CDR3 reads TGTGCCAGCACGAAGGGGACAGGGAGCACAGATACGCAGTATTTT. Its protein is CASTKGTGSTDTQYF.